The sequence of this T cell receptor (beta chain) was determined in a study of vaccination and CD4 T cells after COVID-19. This clonotype was seen a handful of times. Its antigen is as yet unknown. Once obtained from cultured CD4+ T cells, the DNA was sequenced using the Oncomine TCR Beta short-read assay. One entry per CDR3 protein, called by TCRdb with MiXCR from the PCR reads. The sample contains about 18,000 distinct CDR3 sequences, under 60% of which appear only once. Germline lookup yields CDR1 KGHSH and CDR2 LQKENI. The V gene lost 6 bases and the J gene lost 1 base, with 10 bases spanning the gap. The CDR3 spans 13 residues. Regarding treatment: approximately nine-day PBMC culture with coronavirus spike peptide pools or control peptides (ViraFEST assay).

The chain joins TRBV18 to TRBJ2-7; either TRBD1 or TRBD2 may fit D (5 bases each). This TCR came from a human donor who had recovered from COVID-19. The sample taken for sequencing was CD4+ T cells from blood, cultured in vitro. The CDR3 reads CASSPGTSYEQYF. In DNA, the CDR3 is TGTGCCAGCTCCCCCGGGACGTCCTACGAGCAGTACTTC.